These 26 T cell receptor beta chains share one sample of origin, sequenced in a study of T-cell reconstitution after alpha-beta-depleted transplantation in children. Unique molecular identifiers were used to barcode this TCRbeta library. MiXCR, applied by TCRdb to the PCR reads, yields one record per CDR3 protein. The sample has around 400,000 distinct CDR3 sequences, approximately 20% seen once. The specimen was PBMCs from the stem cell graft donor, collected from the stem cell graft. The receptors derive from a human donor who donated a stem cell graft to a child with acute myeloid leukemia.

The V and J genes are TRBV5-1 and TRBJ2-1; D remains ambiguous. V lost 2 bases and J 5 bases, leaving 8 bases between the germline ends. Germline V lookup: CDR1 SGHRS, CDR2 YFSETQ. This CDR3 is built from 13 residues. The CDR3 sequence is CASSFSLNNEQFF. Written as DNA, the CDR3 is TGCGCCAGCAGCTTCAGCCTCAACAATGAGCAGTTCTTC.

This clonotype has only a few counts. The chain employs TRBV12-3 or TRBV12-4 and TRBJ2-2; no clear D. This CDR3 has 17 residues. The V end lost 1 base, the J end lost 4 bases, and 16 bases lay between the germline ends. CDR3 coding DNA: TGTGCCAGCAGTTTAGTATGGGCTACCCTCTCCACCGGGGAGCTGTTTTTT. This sequence encodes CASSLVWATLSTGELFF.

The chain joins TRBV30 to TRBJ1-1; D unresolved. Trimming left V 0 bases short and J 0 bases short, with 11 bases between. Germline V gives CDR1 GTSNPN, CDR2 SVGIG (reference sequence). The CDR3 is 15 amino acids. The CDR3 nucleotides are TGTGCCTGGAGTGTACGAATATGGGTGAACACTGAAGCTTTCTTT. Translated: CAWSVRIWVNTEAFF.

This clonotype came up a few times. The V and J genes are TRBV12-3 or TRBV12-4 and TRBJ1-4, with a weak D call TRBD1 (5 bases). This CDR3 is 13 amino acids long. V lost 3 bases and J lost 8, with 10 bases in between. CDR3 sequence (DNA): TGTGCCAGCAGTTTGAGGAGGGGCGAAAAACTGTTTTTT. Protein product: CASSLRRGEKLFF.

This clonotype was recorded a few times. This chain uses TRBV10-2 with TRBJ2-4; the match to TRBD1 covers 10 bases. Per the germline V gene, CDR1 is WSHSY and CDR2 is SAAADI. The junction had 7 bases not matched to a gene; V was cut back by 4 bases and J by 7 bases. The CDR3 spans 15 residues. CDR3 sequence (DNA): TGCGCCAGCAGTGGGGACAGGGGACGTGGGAACATTCAGTACTTC. This encodes CASSGDRGRGNIQYF.

This chain joins TRBV5-1 and TRBJ1-3; a possible D gene is TRBD1 (5 bases). Trimming left V 4 bases short and J 0 bases short, with 20 bases between. Germline V gives CDR1 SGHRS, CDR2 YFSETQ. The CDR3 loop spans 18 amino acids. CDR3 DNA: TGCGCCAGCAGCGCCGAGACCACGCAGGGAATCTCTGGAAACACCATATATTTT. This encodes CASSAETTQGISGNTIYF.

The rearrangement links TRBV5-1 to TRBJ2-7; D uncertain. The CDR3 runs 14 residues. The germline V gene has CDR1 SGHRS and CDR2 YFSETQ. Trimming stripped 2 bases from V and 1 base from J, with 10 bases between. CDR3 residues: CASSFWPASYEQYF. The CDR3 DNA reads as TGCGCCAGCAGCTTCTGGCCAGCGTCCTACGAGCAGTACTTC.

This clonotype has more than one count but fewer than ten. The chain joins TRBV25-1 to TRBJ1-1; D possibly corresponds to TRBD1 (5 bases). This CDR3 has 15 amino acids. With 1 base removed from V and 0 bases from J, the gap between germline ends came to 9 bases. In germline, CDR1 is MGHDK, CDR2 SYGVNS. This CDR3 is CASSESAGMNTEAFF. The CDR3, as DNA: TGTGCCAGCAGTGAATCAGCAGGGATGAACACTGAAGCTTTCTTT.

This clonotype was seen more than once but under ten times. The V and J genes are TRBV12-3 or TRBV12-4 and TRBJ2-7; possibly TRBD1 or TRBD2 for D (7 bases each). Trimming took 7 bases from V and 7 from J, leaving 20 bases between them. This CDR3 comprises 14 residues. The DNA of the CDR3 is TGTGCCAGCAATGGAGACGACAGGGAGGGAGAGCAGTACTTC. It yields the protein CASNGDDREGEQYF.

This chain joins TRBV7-9 and TRBJ2-1; 9 bases line up with TRBD1. Germline loops: CDR1 SEHNR, CDR2 FQNEAQ (reference sequence). Germline trimming cut 7 bases from V and 3 bases from J; bases unmatched to any gene: 7. CDR3 length equals 15 residues. Written as DNA, the CDR3 is TGTGCCAGCAACAAGGGGACAGGGTACTACAATGAGCAGTTCTTC. Its translation: CASNKGTGYYNEQFF.

The J gene is TRBJ2-7, the V gene TRBV6-1, with 7 bases aligning to TRBD1. The CDR3 has 13 amino acids. The ends lost 6 bases at V and 6 bases at J; junction bases unmatched: 8. CDR1 is MNHNS, CDR2 SASEGT, per germline. The CDR3 loop is CASRMNRGVEQYF. CDR3 DNA: TGTGCCAGCAGGATGAACAGGGGTGTCGAGCAGTACTTC.

This clonotype was seen more than once but under ten times. This chain links TRBV11-2 with TRBJ2-1; D remains ambiguous. Germline values: CDR1 SGHAT, CDR2 FQNNGV. This CDR3 contains 12 residues. Deletions cut 0 bases from V and 10 bases from J, with 7 bases between. Here the CDR3 reads CASSLDGLEQFF. The CDR3 DNA follows: TGTGCCAGCAGCTTAGACGGTTTGGAGCAGTTCTTC. The full variable domain, rest sourced from reference TRBV11-2 and TRBJ2-1, is EAGVAQSPRYKIIEKRQSVAFWCNPISGHATLYWYQQILGQGPKLLIQFQNNGVVDDSQLPKDRFSAERLKGVDSTLKIQPAKLEDSAVYLCASSLDGLEQFFGPGTRLTVL.

The genes are TRBV29-1 and TRBJ2-7, with D hard to call. With 4 bases removed from V and 2 bases from J, the gap between germline ends came to 15 bases. The CDR3 spans 14 residues. The germline V gene encodes CDR1 SQVTM and CDR2 ANQGSEA. CDR3 sequence: CSVGWRRPTYEQYF. Written as DNA, the CDR3 is TGCAGCGTTGGGTGGCGGAGACCCACCTACGAGCAGTACTTC.

The chain joins TRBV13 to TRBJ2-1; 11 bases are a match to TRBD2. CDR3 length: 20 amino acids. The V and J ends lost 0 bases and 4 bases, in that order; junction bases with no gene match: 14. The germline gives CDR1 PRHDT, CDR2 FYEKMQ (reference sequence). The CDR3 reads CASSLGAPDTSGSYYNEQFF. DNA of the CDR3: TGTGCCAGCAGCTTAGGAGCCCCAGATACTAGCGGGAGTTATTACAATGAGCAGTTCTTC.

This rearrangement joins TRBV5-1 to TRBJ2-5, with 11 bases matching TRBD2. Trimming at V came to 3 bases and at J to 1 base, leaving 5 bases not matched to a gene. This CDR3 region has 16 residues. Germline CDR1 is SGHRS and CDR2 is YFSETQ. The CDR3 DNA reads as TGCGCCAGCAGCTCCCCGGGACTAGCGGTCCAAGAGACCCAGTACTTC. It codes for CASSSPGLAVQETQYF.

CDR3 amino acids: CSGLLDTEAFF. DNA for the CDR3: TGCAGCGGACTCTTAGACACTGAAGCTTTCTTT. V gene TRBV29-1 combines with J gene TRBJ1-1; no reliable D call. The CDR3 has 11 amino acids. Germline-derived CDR1 and CDR2 are SQVTM and ANQGSEA. The germline V and J ends were trimmed by 7 bases and 3 bases, with 9 bases remaining between them.

This clonotype was recorded a few times. The chain combines TRBV7-3 with TRBJ1-1; TRBD1 is a possible D gene (6 bases). Germline assignment: CDR1 SGHTA and CDR2 FQGTGA. This CDR3 has 13 amino acids. Trimming took 5 bases from V and 8 from J, leaving 15 bases between them. The CDR3 sequence is CASSNLVGGEAFF. The CDR3 DNA follows: TGTGCCAGCAGCAACCTGGTAGGGGGAGAAGCTTTCTTT.

This clonotype has a handful of counts. V is TRBV5-6 and J is TRBJ2-1, with a possible D match to TRBD2 (5 bases). The CDR3 runs 12 residues. V was shortened by 2 bases and J by 9 bases, with 9 bases between the two germline ends. The V gene's germline CDR1 is SGHDT and CDR2 YYEEEE. This chain's CDR3 is CASSLLVAEQFF. Here the CDR3 DNA reads TGTGCCAGCAGCTTACTAGTGGCTGAGCAGTTCTTC.

This clonotype was detected a few times. The CDR3, as DNA: TGTGCCAGCGACAGGTGGGACCAAGAGACCCAGTACTTC. Protein sequence: CASDRWDQETQYF. The V and J genes are TRBV7-6 and TRBJ2-5; D possibly corresponds to TRBD1 (6 bases). Trimming stripped 8 bases from V and 0 bases from J, with 10 bases between. Germline loops: CDR1 SGHVS, CDR2 FNYEAQ. The CDR3 is 13 residues long.

In this sample, this clonotype turned up many times. The V gene is TRBV20-1, the J gene TRBJ1-2; unclear D gene. V was pared by 6 bases and J by 5 bases, with 22 bases between. This CDR3 contains 15 residues. The V gene's germline CDR1 is DFQATT and CDR2 SNEGSKA (reference sequence). Here the CDR3 reads CSAPPSLRNGYGYTF. The CDR3 DNA reads as TGCAGTGCCCCCCCGAGCCTTCGGAATGGATATGGCTACACCTTC.

This clonotype was seen a handful of times. This chain joins TRBV9 and TRBJ2-7, with 11 positions matching TRBD2. Germline V lookup: CDR1 SGDLS, CDR2 YYNGEE. V gave up 4 bases and J gave up 5 bases; unmatched junction bases: 14. The CDR3 has 17 residues. The chain's CDR3 is CASSPGLADMIGDEQYF. For the CDR3, the DNA is TGTGCCAGCAGCCCGGGACTAGCGGACATGATTGGGGACGAGCAGTACTTC.

The chain has TRBV20-1 and TRBJ1-4, with 8 bases matching TRBD1. The CDR3 is 13 amino acids. With V trimmed by 6 bases and J by 5 bases, 5 bases remained unmatched. Per germline, CDR1 DFQATT and CDR2 SNEGSKA (reference sequence). In DNA, the CDR3 is TGCAGTGCCAAGACAGGGGAAAATGAAAAACTGTTTTTT. It is translated as CSAKTGENEKLFF.

The chain recombines TRBV5-5 with TRBJ2-7; TRBD2 might be the D (5 bases). Trimming took 6 bases from V and 3 from J, leaving 16 bases between them. Germline assignment: CDR1 SGHKS and CDR2 YYEKEE (reference sequence). This CDR3 spans 14 amino acids. CDR3 sequence (DNA): TGTGCCAGCACAATGGGAGCAAATATCTACGAGCAGTACTTC. Its protein is CASTMGANIYEQYF.

This clonotype was found many times. J is TRBJ2-3 and V is TRBV6-1; 7 bases fit TRBD2. Unmatched junction bases numbered 7, after V lost 6 bases and J lost 1 base. CDR1 is MNHNS, CDR2 SASEGT, per germline. The CDR3 is 15 residues long. The CDR3 sequence is CASSPWTSRTDTQYF. The DNA for the CDR3 is TGTGCCAGCAGCCCCTGGACTAGTCGCACAGATACGCAGTATTTT.

The V gene is TRBV28, the J gene TRBJ2-7, with 10 nucleotides matching TRBD2. V lost 5 bases, J lost 3 bases, and 13 bases stayed unmatched. The germline V gene encodes CDR1 MDHEN and CDR2 SYDVKM. The CDR3 has 17 amino acids. The CDR3 is CASSTFQAGGTNYEQYF. The DNA for the CDR3 is TGTGCCAGCAGTACGTTCCAAGCGGGAGGGACAAACTACGAGCAGTACTTC.

Here the CDR3 DNA reads TGTGCCAGCAGCCTAGGGGCGATGGCCCTCGATTCCTATGGCTACACCTTC. This codes for CASSLGAMALDSYGYTF. The chain couples TRBV28 to TRBJ1-2; D is perhaps TRBD1 (5 bases). The length of the CDR3 is 17 residues. Germline assignment: CDR1 MDHEN and CDR2 SYDVKM. V was shortened by 6 bases and J by 4 bases, with 24 bases between the two germline ends.